Below, 6 T cell receptor beta chains from the same sample are listed, as sequenced in a study of Graves' ophthalmopathy and Graves' hyperthyroidism. Amplification targeted the TCR beta CDR3 regions, with RNA transcripts as the source material. Amplification began with first-round RT-PCR using HTBI primers, then second-round multiplex PCR was performed. TCRdb independently ran MiXCR on the multiplex PCR reads; one entry per CDR3 protein. The sample lists fewer than 600,000 distinct CDR3 sequences; about 15% were seen once. Sequencing was carried out using blood. The receptors come from a woman aged 25 to 39 with Graves' ophthalmopathy.

J is TRBJ1-2 and V is TRBV28; the match to TRBD1 covers 7 bases. The CDR3 has 19 residues. V was pared by 3 bases and J by 2 bases, with 18 bases of the junction left unmatched. CDR1 MDHEN and CDR2 SYDVKM come from the germline V gene. CDR3 sequence (DNA): TGTGCCAGCAGTTTCCCCCAACCTGTCCCGGGACAGAAAAACTATGGCTACACCTTC. It translates to CASSFPQPVPGQKNYGYTF.

With respect to this clonotype: It may be a read error: a sequence one base away is much more abundant. V is TRBV10-1 and J is TRBJ2-2; D possibly corresponds to TRBD1 (6 bases). This CDR3 has 16 amino acids. The germline CDR1 and CDR2 sequences are WNHNN and SYGVQD (reference sequence). The CDR3 bases are TGCGCCAGCGGTGAGTCACGGACAGCGAACACCGGGGAGCTGTTTTTT. Encoded protein: CASGESRTANTGELFF.

Note on this clonotype: Its ends do not fully match the called genes, so a read error is possible. The V call is TRBV2, the J call TRBJ2-2, with TRBD1 identical over 8 bases. CDR1 and CDR2 from the germline V gene are SNHLY and FYNNEI. The CDR3 is 16 amino acids. The CDR3 sequence is CASSSPGGLGSGDLFF. The CDR3 coding sequence is TGTGCCAGCAGTTCCCCAGGGGGCCTAGGCTCCGGGGATCTGTTTTTT.

This clonotype has a count of ten or more. The rearrangement uses TRBV28 and TRBJ2-7, with D maybe TRBD2 (6 bases). V was shortened by 8 bases and J by 3 bases, with 17 bases between the two germline ends. The CDR3 length is 14 residues. The germline CDR1 and CDR2 sequences are MDHEN and SYDVKM. The DNA of the CDR3 is TGTGCCAGCGGCTGGGGGACGGGAGTCTACGAGCAGTACTTC. Amino acid sequence: CASGWGTGVYEQYF.

This clonotype was observed at least ten times. This chain connects TRBV6-5 to TRBJ2-7; D gene ambiguous. V was clipped by 0 bases and J by 10 bases, with 16 bases between them. The V gene's germline CDR1 is MNHEY and CDR2 SVGAGI. This CDR3 is 14 amino acids long. CDR3 region: CASSYSNDLEQQYF. The CDR3 nucleotides read TGTGCCAGCAGTTACTCGAACGACTTGGAACAACAGTACTTC.

This chain links TRBV29-1 with TRBJ1-2; D not resolved. The germline CDR1 and CDR2 sequences are SQVTM and ANQGSEA. Trimming removed 4 bases from V and 5 bases from J, with 8 bases in between. This CDR3 comprises 11 residues. The CDR3: CSVGLGYGYTF. The DNA of the CDR3 is TGCAGCGTTGGCCTAGGGTATGGCTACACCTTC.